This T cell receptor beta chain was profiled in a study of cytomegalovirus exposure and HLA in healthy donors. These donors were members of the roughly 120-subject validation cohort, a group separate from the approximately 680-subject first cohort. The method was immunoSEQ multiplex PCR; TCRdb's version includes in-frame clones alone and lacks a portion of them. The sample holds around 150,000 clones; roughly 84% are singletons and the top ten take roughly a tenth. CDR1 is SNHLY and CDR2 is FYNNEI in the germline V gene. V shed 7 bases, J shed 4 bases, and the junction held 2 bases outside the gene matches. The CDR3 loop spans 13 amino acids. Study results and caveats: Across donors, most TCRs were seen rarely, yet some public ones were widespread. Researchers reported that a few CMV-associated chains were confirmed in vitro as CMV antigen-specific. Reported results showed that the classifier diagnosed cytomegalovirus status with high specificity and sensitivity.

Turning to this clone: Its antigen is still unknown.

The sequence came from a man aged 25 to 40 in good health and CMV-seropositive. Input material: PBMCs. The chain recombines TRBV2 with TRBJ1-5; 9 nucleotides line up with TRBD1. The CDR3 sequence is CASTGTGNQPQHF. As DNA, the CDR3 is TGTGCCAGCACTGGGACAGGGAATCAGCCCCAGCATTTT.